The count of the clone carrying this T cell receptor (beta chain) is one. Germline values: CDR1 SGHRS, CDR2 YFSETQ. Germline trimming cut 1 base from V and 11 bases from J; bases unmatched to any gene: 11. CDR3 length: 14 residues. This sample is drawn from a study of blood T cell repertoires in COVID-19. Study details: Samples representing acute and convalescent COVID-19 were sourced from the United States, Italy and Spain. T cells, B-cell-depleted T cells, or PBMCs supplied cDNA or gDNA.

The authors' processing: Reference gene primer amplification yielded estimated nucleated cell counts. Data came from immunoSEQ multiplex PCR; TCRdb stores just in-frame clones and leaves some out. V and J calls and clone size are copied from that table; D and trimming were computed from the DNA. The table records about 400,000 clones, about 87% of them present only once. This rearrangement joins TRBV5-1 to TRBJ2-7, with 8 positions matching TRBD1. The sample was peripheral blood. The sequence was obtained from a human donor in a cohort sampled during active COVID-19. CDR3 protein: CASSLRTSGQEEYF. The CDR3 nucleotides read TGCGCCAGCAGCTTGCGGACCTCGGGACAGGAAGAGTACTTC.